Shown below are 30 T cell receptor beta chains from a single sample sequenced in a study of yellow fever vaccine responses in identical twins. TCRdb re-analysed the RT-PCR reads in MiXCR, keeping a single row per CDR3 protein. The profile shows 13,000 to 15,000 distinct CDR3 sequences, around 85% of them singletons. Material: T cells from blood (PBMCs), unsorted or a sorted subset (not recorded which), obtained before or after yellow fever vaccination (not recorded which). The source of these receptors is a woman aged 18-29 years who received the yellow fever vaccine.

V is TRBV12-3 or TRBV12-4 and J is TRBJ2-1, with no clear D. The CDR3 runs 14 residues. V lost 8 bases and J lost 0, with 11 bases in between. The CDR3 bases are TGTGCCAGCCGACATGAAGACTCCTACAATGAGCAGTTCTTC. Protein product: CASRHEDSYNEQFF.

The rearrangement joins TRBV29-1 to TRBJ2-5, with 10 positions matching TRBD2. V lost 6 bases and J lost 2; bases outside the gene matches: 6. The CDR3 is 14 residues long. CDR1 is SQVTM, CDR2 ANQGSEA, per germline. The CDR3 is CSVLLAGAQETQYF. CDR3 coding DNA: TGCAGCGTCCTCCTAGCGGGAGCGCAAGAGACCCAGTACTTC. The variable domain in full, with the rest retrieved from reference TRBV29-1 and TRBJ2-5, is SAVISQKPSRDICQRGTSLTIQCQVDSQVTMMFWYRQQPGQSLTLIATANQGSEATYESGFVIDKFPISRPNLTFSTLTVSNMSPEDSSIYLCSVLLAGAQETQYFGPGTRLLVL.

This rearrangement joins TRBV9 to TRBJ2-1, with 7 nucleotides matching TRBD1. The CDR3 has 13 residues. V gave up 1 base and J gave up 6 bases; unmatched junction bases: 1. Germline CDR1 and CDR2: SGDLS and YYNGEE. Written as DNA, the CDR3 is TGTGCCAGCAGCGTACACAGGGGCAATGAGCAGTTCTTC. It specifies CASSVHRGNEQFF.

The table lists this clonotype with a count of one. V gene TRBV11-2 combines with J gene TRBJ2-7; D is unclear. The CDR3 consists of 14 residues. Germline CDR1 is SGHAT and CDR2 is FQNNGV. V lost 0 bases, J lost 4 bases, and 10 bases lay in between. The CDR3 spells CASSLDQARYEQYV. The CDR3 DNA sequence: TGTGCCAGCAGCTTAGATCAAGCAAGATACGAGCAGTACGTC.

This clonotype was observed a single time. The chain carries TRBV28 and TRBJ2-1; D ambiguous. Trimming shortened V by 2 bases and J by 2 bases, and 4 bases separated the two germline ends. This CDR3 has 13 amino acids. CDR1 is MDHEN and CDR2 is SYDVKM in the germline V gene. The CDR3 DNA is TGTGCCAGCAGTTTAACTACCTACAATGAGCAGTTCTTC. This gives the protein CASSLTTYNEQFF.

V and J are TRBV5-1 and TRBJ2-5; 10 bases map to TRBD2. Germline CDR1 reads SGHRS; CDR2 reads YFSETQ. The CDR3 runs to 18 residues. V was clipped by 3 bases and J by 2 bases; unmatched bases: 13. The CDR3 nucleotides are TGCGCCAGCAGCTCCTGGGGGCTAGCGGGAGTGTCTCAAGAGACCCAGTACTTC. Protein product: CASSSWGLAGVSQETQYF. Complete variable domain (other parts from reference TRBV5-1 and TRBJ2-5): KAGVTQTPRYLIKTRGQQVTLSCSPISGHRSVSWYQQTPGQGLQFLFEYFSETQRNKGNFPGRFSGRQFSNSRSEMNVSTLELGDSALYLCASSSWGLAGVSQETQYFGPGTRLLVL.

The chain uses TRBV15 and TRBJ2-3; D is ambiguous. This CDR3 region has 15 residues. V shed 0 bases and J shed 6 bases, with 13 bases lying between them. The germline V gene encodes CDR1 LNHNV and CDR2 YYDKDF (reference sequence). The CDR3 sequence: CATSRDSLVYDTQYF. In DNA form, the CDR3 reads TGTGCCACCAGCAGAGATAGCCTAGTATATGATACGCAGTATTTT.

The rearrangement joins TRBV12-3 or TRBV12-4 to TRBJ2-5, with a possible D match to TRBD1 (5 bases). The V and J ends lost 3 bases and 4 bases respectively, with 9 bases between them. This CDR3 has 13 amino acids. CDR3 sequence: CASSFLGRETQYF. For the CDR3, the DNA is TGTGCCAGCAGTTTCTTGGGGCGAGAGACCCAGTACTTC.

CDR3 nucleotides: TGCAGTGCTCCTACCCATTTGGACACTGAAGCTTTCTTT. Encoded protein: CSAPTHLDTEAFF. The chain joins TRBV20-1 to TRBJ1-1; no clear D gene. The CDR3 runs 13 residues. In germline, CDR1 is DFQATT, CDR2 SNEGSKA (reference sequence). V was cut by 5 bases and J by 3 bases, with 13 bases left in between.

The V and J genes are TRBV2 and TRBJ2-5, with TRBD1 matching 7 bases. Germline lookup yields CDR1 SNHLY and CDR2 FYNNEI. The CDR3 is 13 amino acids. Trimming took 5 bases from V and 1 from J; bases not matched to a gene: 1. CDR3 amino acids: CASSRDSQETQYF. CDR3 coding DNA: TGTGCCAGCAGTCGGGACAGCCAAGAGACCCAGTACTTC.

This rearrangement joins TRBV4-2 to TRBJ2-1; D is unclear. Germline lookup yields CDR1 LGHNA and CDR2 YNFKEQ. The CDR3 has 13 residues. Trimming left V 2 bases short and J 5 bases short, with 7 bases between. The chain's CDR3 is CASSQTDHNEQFF. In DNA, the CDR3 is TGTGCCAGCAGCCAAACTGATCACAATGAGCAGTTCTTC.

This clonotype has more than one count but fewer than ten. The chain couples TRBV7-6 to TRBJ2-7, with D possibly called TRBD1 or TRBD2 (5 bases each). The V end was cut by 4 bases, the J end by 2 bases, with 12 bases between. The CDR3 has 14 residues. CDR1 is SGHVS and CDR2 is FNYEAQ in the germline V gene. The CDR3 sequence: CASSWKPGPYEQYV. As DNA, the CDR3 is TGTGCCAGCAGCTGGAAACCGGGACCCTACGAGCAGTACGTC.

J is TRBJ1-1 and V is TRBV7-9; no firm D call. This CDR3 region has 14 residues. The V end lost 1 base, the J end lost 7 bases, and 13 bases lay between the germline ends. Germline CDR1 reads SEHNR; CDR2 reads FQNEAQ (reference sequence). CDR3 region: CASSLEPGRSEAFF. The CDR3 nucleotides read TGTGCCAGCAGCTTAGAACCCGGACGGAGTGAAGCTTTCTTT.

CDR3 sequence reads: CASSLGEIYEQYF. CDR3 bases: TGTGCCAGCAGTTTAGGCGAAATCTACGAGCAGTACTTC. The chain carries TRBV12-3 or TRBV12-4 and TRBJ2-7; D gene uncertain. The CDR3 is 13 amino acids. Trimming shortened V by 1 base and J by 3 bases, and 7 bases separated the two germline ends.

The J gene is TRBJ2-7, the V gene TRBV2; the match to TRBD1 covers 8 bases. The J segment lost 1 base and the V segment lost 5 bases, leaving 10 bases of the junction unmatched. Germline CDR1 reads SNHLY; CDR2 reads FYNNEI. The CDR3 has 16 amino acids. The CDR3, as DNA: TGTGCCAGCAGTCCTTTATGGGGACAGGCTTCCTACGAGCAGTACTTC. Its protein is CASSPLWGQASYEQYF.

The chain has TRBV9 and TRBJ2-5; D unresolved. Deletions cut 0 bases from V and 6 bases from J, with 3 bases between. CDR3 length: 11 amino acids. Germline V gene lookup returns CDR1 SGDLS and CDR2 YYNGEE. The CDR3 nucleotides are TGTGCCAGCAGCGTAGCTAAGACCCAGTACTTC. Protein: CASSVAKTQYF. Full variable domain (missing parts from reference TRBV9 and TRBJ2-5): DSGVTQTPKHLITATGQRVTLRCSPRSGDLSVYWYQQSLDQGLQFLIQYYNGEERAKGNILERFSAQQFPDLHSELNLSSLELGDSALYFCASSVAKTQYFGPGTRLLVL.

The rearrangement links TRBV18 to TRBJ1-5; D is ambiguous. The germline V gene has CDR1 KGHSH and CDR2 LQKENI. The CDR3 extends over 15 amino acids. V was clipped by 2 bases and J by 0 bases, with 8 bases between them. In nucleotides, the CDR3 is TGTGCCAGCTCACCAAGCGCATCTAGCAATCAGCCCCAGCATTTT. This codes for CASSPSASSNQPQHF.

The CDR3 nucleotides read TGTGCCAGCAGTTACTCGAAGGGGACATATTCCTCCTACGAGCAGTACTTC. It yields the protein CASSYSKGTYSSYEQYF. The rearrangement uses TRBV6-5 and TRBJ2-7; the D gene is possibly TRBD1 (6 bases). Germline V lookup: CDR1 MNHEY, CDR2 SVGAGI. V gave up 0 bases and J gave up 0 bases, with 15 bases separating them. CDR3 length: 17 amino acids.

The V gene is TRBV2, the J gene TRBJ2-3; TRBD2 matches 10 bases. The CDR3 runs to 16 residues. CDR1 is SNHLY and CDR2 is FYNNEI in the germline V gene. V gave up 3 bases and J gave up 4 bases; unmatched junction bases: 7. The CDR3 sequence: CASSERTSGNADTQYF. CDR3 nucleotide sequence: TGTGCCAGCAGTGAGCGTACTAGCGGGAACGCAGATACGCAGTATTTT.

The chain recombines TRBV5-1 with TRBJ2-3; D is uncertain. The germline CDR1 and CDR2 sequences are SGHRS and YFSETQ. V lost 3 bases, J lost 6 bases, and 8 bases lay in between. CDR3 size: 12 residues. The CDR3 coding sequence is TGCGCCAGCAGCTCGACATTGGATACGCAGTATTTT. Amino acids: CASSSTLDTQYF.

J is TRBJ2-2 and V is TRBV7-9, with a weak D call TRBD1 (5 bases). CDR1 and CDR2 (germline): SEHNR, FQNEAQ (reference sequence). This CDR3 is 15 amino acids long. V was cut by 4 bases and J by 0 bases, with 9 bases left in between. This CDR3 is CASSSADTNTGELFF. DNA for the CDR3: TGTGCCAGCAGCTCCGCGGACACGAACACCGGGGAGCTGTTTTTT.

V is TRBV10-3 and J is TRBJ2-1; 8 positions match TRBD2. CDR1 is ENHRY and CDR2 is SYGVKD in the germline V gene. V lost 6 bases and J lost 7; bases outside the gene matches: 8. The CDR3 extends over 14 amino acids. The CDR3 spells CAIRAPLAGNEQFF. The CDR3, as DNA: TGTGCCATCAGAGCCCCCCTAGCGGGTAATGAGCAGTTCTTC.

This clonotype came up once. This chain joins TRBV11-2 and TRBJ2-7; 7 bases map to TRBD1. Per germline, CDR1 SGHAT and CDR2 FQNNGV. V gave up 7 bases and J gave up 4 bases; unmatched junction bases: 13. This CDR3 is 15 amino acids long. The CDR3 DNA reads as TGTGCCAGCACCCTGGGCTCACAGGGGATTTACGAGCAGTACTTC. Residues: CASTLGSQGIYEQYF.

This chain connects TRBV13 to TRBJ1-1, with a tentative D call TRBD1 (5 bases). The CDR3 loop spans 14 amino acids. Germline CDR1 is PRHDT and CDR2 is FYEKMQ (reference sequence). The V end lost 5 bases, the J end lost 4 bases, and 14 bases lay between the germline ends. CDR3 in DNA: TGTGCCAGCAGCCAAGAGACAGTCGTCACTGAAGCTTTCTTT. Its protein product is CASSQETVVTEAFF.

In this sample, this clonotype turned up once. The chain employs TRBV2 and TRBJ1-1; D gene uncertain. The CDR3 sequence is 12 residues long. Germline V gives CDR1 SNHLY, CDR2 FYNNEI. The V end lost 8 bases, the J end lost 6 bases, and 13 bases lay between the germline ends. CDR3 protein: CASGNDGSEAFF. The CDR3 nucleotides read TGTGCCAGCGGGAACGACGGGTCTGAAGCTTTCTTT.

The J gene is TRBJ2-7, the V gene TRBV5-4, with 7 bases that match TRBD1. Germline V gene sequence: CDR1 SGHNT, CDR2 YYREEE (reference sequence). The CDR3 has 13 residues. Trimming took 4 bases from V and 2 from J; bases not matched to a gene: 3. The CDR3 sequence is CASSLTGTYEQYF. CDR3 coding DNA: TGTGCCAGCAGCCTGACAGGGACCTACGAGCAGTACTTC. The full variable domain, in which reference TRBV5-4 and TRBJ2-7 provide the parts outside the CDR3, is ETGVTQSPTHLIKTRGQQVTLRCSSQSGHNTVSWYQQALGQGPQFIFQYYREEENGRGNFPPRFSGLQFPNYSSELNVNALELDDSALYLCASSLTGTYEQYFGPGTRLTVT.

In regard to this clonotype: A junction end diverges from the germline sequence, so it may reflect a read error. The chain links TRBV5-1 to TRBJ2-3, with 7 bases lining up with TRBD1. Germline V gene lookup returns CDR1 SGHRS and CDR2 YFSETQ. This CDR3 is built from 13 residues. The CDR3 is CASSRQGTDTQYF. The CDR3 nucleotides are TGCGCCAGCAGCCGACAGGGCACCGATACGCAGTATTTT.

Only a few counts were recorded for this clonotype. This sequence joins TRBV18 and TRBJ1-2, with 7 positions matching TRBD1. Losses at the gene ends were 3 bases for V and 6 bases for J; bases not matched to a gene: 4. This CDR3 is built from 13 residues. Germline values: CDR1 KGHSH, CDR2 LQKENI. The CDR3, as DNA: TGTGCCAGCTCACCGACAGGGACCAATGGCTACACCTTC. Its protein is CASSPTGTNGYTF.

The chain employs TRBV6-1 and TRBJ1-5; the D is unclear. Germline loops: CDR1 MNHNS, CDR2 SASEGT. The CDR3 loop spans 13 amino acids. The V end lost 6 bases, the J end lost 0 bases, and 6 bases lay between the germline ends. DNA for the CDR3: TGTGCCAGCAGCACCTATAGCAATCAGCCCCAGCATTTT. Translation: CASSTYSNQPQHF.

This sequence joins TRBV24-1 and TRBJ2-5, with D perhaps TRBD2 (5 bases). V lost 1 base and J lost 5, with 13 bases in between. The CDR3 is 15 amino acids. CDR1 KGHDR and CDR2 SFDVKD come from the germline V gene. The CDR3 DNA sequence: TGTGCCACCAGTGATTTAAGCGGATCCAGGGAGACCCAGTACTTC. Translation gives CATSDLSGSRETQYF.